The 26 T cell receptor beta chains in this list originate from one sample, sequenced in a study of blood T cell repertoires in COVID-19. Using immunoSEQ multiplex PCR, the repertoire was profiled, and TCRdb retains in-frame clones only, with some absent. The table includes 34,000 or so clones, approximately 80% detected once. Sequenced input: peripheral blood. All receptors derive from a man older than 75 with acute or convalescent COVID-19.

This clone is a singleton in its sample. The chain uses TRBV2 and TRBJ2-7, with D possibly being TRBD1 (6 bases). The CDR3 consists of 14 residues. Germline loops: CDR1 SNHLY, CDR2 FYNNEI. V lost 3 bases and J lost 1, with 10 bases in between. Here the CDR3 DNA reads TGTGCCAGCAGTGATGGACAGATGTCCTACGAGCAGTACTTC. It translates to CASSDGQMSYEQYF.

This clone was observed once. The gene calls are TRBV6-6 and TRBJ1-4; 8 nucleotides match TRBD1. This CDR3 is 14 amino acids long. CDR1 is MNHNY and CDR2 is SVGAGI in the germline V gene (reference sequence). Germline trimming cut 6 bases from V and 8 bases from J; bases unmatched to any gene: 8. CDR3 protein: CASSDGQGGEKLFF. The CDR3 DNA reads as TGTGCCAGCAGCGACGGACAGGGCGGAGAAAAACTGTTTTTT.

The chain combines TRBV18 with TRBJ2-1; 11 bases fit TRBD2. CDR1 KGHSH and CDR2 LQKENI come from the germline V gene. Trimming cost V 5 bases and J 8 bases; bases outside gene matches: 8. This CDR3 has 15 residues. In nucleotides, the CDR3 is TGTGCCAGCTCATTAATAGCGGGGGGGCGTGATGAGCAGTTCTTC. Amino acid sequence: CASSLIAGGRDEQFF.

The CDR3 DNA follows: TGTGCCACCAGCAGGACTAGCGGGAGCCCCTACGAGCAGTACTTC. It is translated as CATSRTSGSPYEQYF. V is TRBV15 and J is TRBJ2-7; 12 positions agree with TRBD2. Germline V gene sequence: CDR1 LNHNV, CDR2 YYDKDF (reference sequence). The V gene end was trimmed by 3 bases and the J gene end by 2 bases; junction bases not matched to a gene: 2. The CDR3 is made up of 15 amino acids.

V and J are TRBV28 and TRBJ1-5; 9 nucleotides agree with TRBD1. V was clipped by 2 bases and J by 3 bases; unmatched bases: 2. Germline V gene sequence: CDR1 MDHEN, CDR2 SYDVKM. This CDR3 has 15 residues. Here the CDR3 DNA reads TGTGCCAGCAGTTTAGGGGACAGGGACAATCAGCCCCAGCATTTT. This sequence encodes CASSLGDRDNQPQHF.

The rearrangement uses TRBV5-6 and TRBJ1-5; 9 nucleotides match TRBD1. V gave up 2 bases and J gave up 0 bases; unmatched junction bases: 6. This CDR3 region has 17 residues. CDR1 and CDR2 (germline): SGHDT, YYEEEE. The DNA of the CDR3 is TGTGCCAGCAGCTTCTGGACAGGGGCAAATAGCAATCAGCCCCAGCATTTT. This sequence encodes CASSFWTGANSNQPQHF.

The chain links TRBV11-2 to TRBJ2-7, with D perhaps matching TRBD2 (5 bases). V dropped 1 base and J dropped 6 bases, with 10 bases sitting between them. Germline V gene lookup returns CDR1 SGHAT and CDR2 FQNNGV. The CDR3 spans 13 residues. Here the CDR3 reads CASSLASGVEQYF. The CDR3 DNA reads as TGTGCCAGCAGCTTAGCGTCCGGGGTCGAGCAGTACTTC.

This clone occurred a few times. This chain uses TRBV6-5 with TRBJ2-2; 7 bases align to TRBD2. Germline V gene lookup returns CDR1 MNHEY and CDR2 SVGAGI. This CDR3 comprises 15 residues. The V and J ends lost 7 bases and 5 bases, in that order; junction bases with no gene match: 10. CDR3: CASNGGSGWTGELFF. In DNA form, the CDR3 reads TGTGCCAGCAATGGAGGTAGCGGGTGGACCGGGGAGCTGTTTTTT.

The rearrangement uses TRBV28 and TRBJ2-5; D is ambiguous. Germline V lookup: CDR1 MDHEN, CDR2 SYDVKM. The CDR3 length is 14 residues. This chain's CDR3 is CASTSTMVRETQYF. The CDR3 DNA sequence: TGTGCTTCCACCTCAACCATGGTGCGGGAGACCCAGTACTTC.

The genes are TRBV29-1 and TRBJ2-1, with TRBD1 matching over 10 bases. V dropped 8 bases and J dropped 1; count of bases not matched to a gene: 8. Per germline, CDR1 SQVTM and CDR2 ANQGSEA. This CDR3 comprises 15 residues. CDR3 DNA: TGCAGCACGGGTGACAGGGGGCTGTCCTACAATGAGCAGTTCTTC. Its protein product is CSTGDRGLSYNEQFF.

The CDR3 loop is CASRALAVSSTDTQYF. The DNA of the CDR3 is TGTGCCAGCAGAGCCCTAGCGGTTTCTAGCACAGATACGCAGTATTTT. This chain links TRBV2 with TRBJ2-3; 7 positions agree with TRBD2. The CDR3 has 16 amino acids. V lost 6 bases, J lost 0 bases, and 9 bases stayed unmatched. The germline V gene encodes CDR1 SNHLY and CDR2 FYNNEI.

This clone appeared a few times. The chain links TRBV6-5 to TRBJ2-7; TRBD2 matches 10 bases. The germline V gene has CDR1 MNHEY and CDR2 SVGAGI. This CDR3 contains 15 residues. With 5 bases clipped from V and 0 bases from J, the junction kept 4 bases outside the gene matches. In nucleotides, the CDR3 is TGTGCCAGCAGTCCACCTAGCGGGAGCTCCTACGAGCAGTACTTC. Amino acids: CASSPPSGSSYEQYF.

This clone was recorded only once. The chain uses TRBV20-1 and TRBJ1-5, with a tentative D call TRBD1 (5 bases). This CDR3 region has 14 residues. Germline V CDR1 and CDR2: DFQATT, SNEGSKA (reference sequence). Trimming stripped 6 bases from V and 5 bases from J, with 17 bases between. CDR3 coding DNA: TGCAGTGCCAGTCGCCAGGGTGGGGATCAGCCCCAGCATTTT. Translated: CSASRQGGDQPQHF.

The chain recombines TRBV4-2 with TRBJ2-3; 11 nucleotides match TRBD2. The germline V gene has CDR1 LGHNA and CDR2 YNFKEQ. V was clipped by 3 bases and J by 6 bases; unmatched bases: 14. The CDR3 has 18 residues. CDR3 bases: TGTGCCAGCAGCCACGAGCCCGTACTAGCGGGGGAGGGGGATACGCAGTATTTT. As protein: CASSHEPVLAGEGDTQYF.

This clone was observed a single time. This chain uses TRBV5-4 with TRBJ2-3; 12 nucleotides align to TRBD2. Germline V gives CDR1 SGHNT, CDR2 YYREEE (reference sequence). V dropped 0 bases and J dropped 2; count of bases not matched to a gene: 1. This CDR3 has 16 amino acids. CDR3 coding DNA: TGTGCCAGCAGCTTGGCTAGCGGGGGGGTCACAGATACGCAGTATTTT. The encoded protein is CASSLASGGVTDTQYF.

The V gene is TRBV23-1, the J gene TRBJ2-1, with D maybe TRBD2 (6 bases). TRBV23-1 is marked as an open reading frame, function uncertain. The CDR3 totals 15 residues. V was shortened by 7 bases and J by 0 bases, with 13 bases between the two germline ends. The CDR3 DNA reads as TGCGCCAGCACCCGGGACTGTAGCTCCTACAATGAGCAGTTCTTC. This codes for CASTRDCSSYNEQFF.

This chain uses TRBV7-2 with TRBJ1-5; no clear D gene. Trimming took 3 bases from V and 7 from J, leaving 10 bases between them. The CDR3 has 13 residues. Germline V gives CDR1 SGHTA, CDR2 FQGNSA. The CDR3 here is CASSFLGGQPQHF. In nucleotides, the CDR3 is TGTGCCAGCAGCTTCTTGGGAGGGCAGCCCCAGCATTTT.

This clone came up a few times. The rearrangement joins TRBV7-2 to TRBJ2-5; the match to TRBD1 covers 7 bases. With 5 bases clipped from V and 7 bases from J, the junction kept 10 bases outside the gene matches. The length of the CDR3 is 14 residues. Germline-derived CDR1 and CDR2 are SGHTA and FQGNSA. The CDR3, as DNA: TGTGCCAGCAGCACTCGACAGGGAGCCGTGACCCAGTACTTC. This codes for CASSTRQGAVTQYF.

This clone was observed once. The chain employs TRBV3-1 (or the pseudogene TRBV3-2) and TRBJ2-2; D might be TRBD2 (6 bases). The CDR3 length is 17 residues. Trimming cost V 0 bases and J 8 bases, with 19 bases left between them. From germline, CDR1 is LGHDT and CDR2 YNNKEL (reference sequence). The CDR3 spells CASSQEMERGGKGELFF. The CDR3 DNA reads TGTGCCAGCAGCCAAGAGATGGAACGGGGCGGGAAGGGGGAGCTGTTTTTT.

The V call is TRBV9, the J call TRBJ1-3, with TRBD1 as a possible D gene (6 bases). From germline, CDR1 is SGDLS and CDR2 YYNGEE. The ends were cut back, 0 bases at V and 0 bases at J, with 10 bases in the middle. The CDR3 totals 16 residues. The CDR3 here is CASSVGQGHSGNTIYF. As DNA, the CDR3 is TGTGCCAGCAGCGTAGGGCAGGGACACTCTGGAAACACCATATATTTT. The whole variable domain, filled in from reference TRBV9 and TRBJ1-3, reads DSGVTQTPKHLITATGQRVTLRCSPRSGDLSVYWYQQSLDQGLQFLIQYYNGEERAKGNILERFSAQQFPDLHSELNLSSLELGDSALYFCASSVGQGHSGNTIYFGEGSWLTVV.

DNA of the CDR3: TGCGCCAGCAGCCTACAGTTGAACACTGAAGCTTTCTTT. This codes for CASSLQLNTEAFF. The J gene is TRBJ1-1, the V gene TRBV5-1; D is undetermined. Germline CDR1 SGHRS, CDR2 YFSETQ. The ends were cut back, 4 bases at V and 0 bases at J, with 7 bases in the middle. CDR3 size: 13 residues.

This chain's CDR3 is CASIGDSGYNEQFF. Here the CDR3 DNA reads TGTGCCAGCATCGGAGACAGTGGGTACAATGAGCAGTTCTTC. This chain joins TRBV25-1 and TRBJ2-1; D is perhaps TRBD1 (5 bases). With 7 bases removed from V and 4 bases from J, the gap between germline ends came to 14 bases. The CDR3 length is 14 residues. Per the germline V gene, CDR1 is MGHDK and CDR2 is SYGVNS.

There are a few counts of this clone. The genes are TRBV27 and TRBJ1-2, with a weak D call TRBD1 (5 bases). The CDR3 runs to 13 residues. CDR1 is MNHEY and CDR2 is SMNVEV in the germline V gene (reference sequence). The V gene lost 5 bases and the J gene lost 5 bases, with 12 bases spanning the gap. CDR3 DNA: TGTGCCAGCAGTCCGGGGGTCTCTTATGGCTACACCTTC. It specifies CASSPGVSYGYTF.

The chain combines TRBV30 with TRBJ2-5; 7 nucleotides agree with TRBD1. CDR1 and CDR2 (germline): GTSNPN, SVGIG (reference sequence). V gave up 3 bases and J gave up 5 bases; unmatched junction bases: 6. The CDR3 spans 13 residues. The CDR3 nucleotides read TGTGCCTGGAGCACAGGGGCGAGGGAGACCCAGTACTTC. This gives the protein CAWSTGARETQYF.

A single count supports this clone. The rearrangement links TRBV28 to TRBJ1-2; 7 bases are a match to TRBD1. The CDR3 runs to 15 residues. From germline, CDR1 is MDHEN and CDR2 SYDVKM. The junction had 7 bases not matched to a gene; V was cut back by 2 bases and J by 4 bases. The CDR3 nucleotides are TGTGCCAGCAGTTTAAATAGACAGGGAACCTATGGCTACACCTTC. It yields the protein CASSLNRQGTYGYTF.

This clone was recorded only once. The gene calls are TRBV11-1 and TRBJ2-7; TRBD2 matches at 9 bases. Germline V CDR1 and CDR2: SGHAT, FQDESV (reference sequence). The length of the CDR3 is 14 residues. Losses at the gene ends were 2 bases for V and 6 bases for J; bases not matched to a gene: 5. The CDR3 sequence: CASSLLAGSSEQYF. The CDR3, as DNA: TGTGCCAGCAGCTTACTAGCGGGGTCTTCCGAGCAGTACTTC.